This T cell receptor beta chain is drawn from a study of monozygotic twins with inflammatory bowel disease. One entry per CDR3 protein, without DNA, is what TCRdb gives after re-calling the 5' RACE reads. There are about 300,000 distinct CDR3 sequences in the sample, with 5.5% to 6.5% held by the top ten. This CDR3 is 13 amino acids long. Source material: blood. The TCR comes from a human donor with ulcerative colitis or Crohn's disease, or a healthy co-twin of an affected twin (not recorded which). V usage is TRBV12-3 or TRBV12-4 and J usage is TRBJ2-2; there is no DNA to check the TCRdb D call of TRBD1. This CDR3 reads CASSAPGTGELFF.